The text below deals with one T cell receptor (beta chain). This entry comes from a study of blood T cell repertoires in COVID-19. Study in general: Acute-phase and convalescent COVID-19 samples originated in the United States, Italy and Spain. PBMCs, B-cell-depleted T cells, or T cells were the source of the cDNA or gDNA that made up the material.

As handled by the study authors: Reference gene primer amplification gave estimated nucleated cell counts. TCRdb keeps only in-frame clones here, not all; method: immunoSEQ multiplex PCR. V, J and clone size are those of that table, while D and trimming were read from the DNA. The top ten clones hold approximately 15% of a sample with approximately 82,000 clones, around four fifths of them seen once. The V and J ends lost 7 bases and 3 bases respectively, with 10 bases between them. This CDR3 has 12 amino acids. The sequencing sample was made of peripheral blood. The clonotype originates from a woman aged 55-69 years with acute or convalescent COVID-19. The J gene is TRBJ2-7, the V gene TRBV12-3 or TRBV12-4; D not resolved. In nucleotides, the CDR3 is TGTGCCAGCACTTCCCCCGGCTACGAGCAGTACTTC. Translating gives CASTSPGYEQYF.